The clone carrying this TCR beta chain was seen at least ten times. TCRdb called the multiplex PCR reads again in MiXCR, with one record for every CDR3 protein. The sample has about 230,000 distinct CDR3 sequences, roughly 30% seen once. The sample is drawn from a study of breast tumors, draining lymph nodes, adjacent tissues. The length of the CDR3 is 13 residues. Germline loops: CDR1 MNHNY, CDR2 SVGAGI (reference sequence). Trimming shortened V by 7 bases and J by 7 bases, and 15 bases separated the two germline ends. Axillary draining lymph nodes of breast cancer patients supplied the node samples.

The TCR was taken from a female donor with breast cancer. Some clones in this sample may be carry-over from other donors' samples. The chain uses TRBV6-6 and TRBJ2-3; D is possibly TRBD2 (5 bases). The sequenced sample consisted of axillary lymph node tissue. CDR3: CASTNAGGYTQYF. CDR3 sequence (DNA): TGTGCCAGCACCAACGCCGGCGGGTATACGCAGTATTTT.